The 30 T cell receptor beta chains reported below all come from one sample, sequenced in a study of cytomegalovirus exposure and HLA in healthy donors. The PCR was carried out with 60 Vbeta primers and 13 Jbeta primers. Profiled with immunoSEQ multiplex PCR; TCRdb holds only in-frame clones, not every one. The table lists 120,000 or so clones, approximately 80% of them singletons. Sequenced input: PBMCs. The receptors come from a woman aged 18-29 years in good health and CMV-seronegative.

V gene TRBV11-2 combines with J gene TRBJ2-5, with D perhaps TRBD1 (6 bases). The germline V gene encodes CDR1 SGHAT and CDR2 FQNNGV. The CDR3 covers 16 residues. V was clipped by 1 base and J by 2 bases, with 14 bases between them. The CDR3 nucleotides are TGTGCCAGCAGCTTAGGCCTGGACAGAGCACAAGAGACCCAGTACTTC. Its protein is CASSLGLDRAQETQYF.

This clone was counted a single time. The chain employs TRBV13 and TRBJ2-5; D is possibly TRBD2 (5 bases). The CDR3 has 14 amino acids. V was cut by 9 bases and J by 4 bases, with 18 bases left in between. Germline CDR1 and CDR2: PRHDT and FYEKMQ (reference sequence). DNA of the CDR3: TGTGCCAGTTCTCAATCAGGAGGCCGAGAGACCCAGTACTTC. Protein sequence: CASSQSGGRETQYF.

The chain uses TRBV6-5 and TRBJ2-7, with 8 bases aligning to TRBD1. The CDR3 is made up of 14 amino acids. With V trimmed by 5 bases and J by 3 bases, 6 bases remained unmatched. Per the germline V gene, CDR1 is MNHEY and CDR2 is SVGAGI. As DNA, the CDR3 is TGTGCCAGCAGTATAGGACAGGGTGTCTACGAGCAGTACTTC. Encoded protein: CASSIGQGVYEQYF.

Note on this clone: The junction shows a germline mismatch at one end, possibly a read error. This rearrangement joins TRBV7-2 to TRBJ2-7; 11 bases agree with TRBD2. Germline loops: CDR1 SGHTA, CDR2 FQGNSA. The CDR3 is made up of 14 amino acids. The CDR3 region is CASSVAGGPYEQYF. CDR3 DNA: TGTGCCAGCAGCGTAGCGGGAGGGCCCTACGAGCAGTACTTC.

The chain employs TRBV18 and TRBJ2-1; D uncertain. Deletions cut 2 bases from V and 11 bases from J, with 16 bases between. The CDR3 totals 14 residues. In germline, CDR1 is KGHSH, CDR2 LQKENI. The CDR3 region has the DNA TGTGCCAGCTCACCAGTGGCAGATTTTACCCAGCAGTTCTTC. Its protein is CASSPVADFTQQFF. Based on the CDR3 plus reference TRBV18 and TRBJ2-1, the full variable domain is NAGVMQNPRHLVRRRGQEARLRCSPMKGHSHVYWYRQLPEEGLKFMVYLQKENIIDESGMPKERFSAEFPKEGPSILRIQQVVRGDSAAYFCASSPVADFTQQFFGPGTRLTVL.

In its sample, this clone was seen once. The gene calls are TRBV29-1 and TRBJ2-2; 8 bases are a match to TRBD1. V trimming: 7 bases; J trimming: 7 bases; junction bases outside the gene matches: 5. Germline V gene lookup returns CDR1 SQVTM and CDR2 ANQGSEA. The CDR3 has 12 amino acids. The CDR3 loop reads CSATGVRGELFF. The CDR3 DNA is TGCAGCGCGACAGGGGTGCGCGGGGAGCTGTTTTTT.

The chain joins TRBV5-6 to TRBJ1-5; 7 nucleotides agree with TRBD1. CDR1 is SGHDT, CDR2 YYEEEE, per germline. With 2 bases clipped from V and 2 bases from J, the junction kept 7 bases outside the gene matches. The length of the CDR3 is 16 residues. Here the CDR3 reads CASSFQDRRGNQPQHF. CDR3 nucleotide sequence: TGTGCCAGCAGCTTCCAGGACAGGCGTGGCAATCAGCCCCAGCATTTT.

This clone was counted a few times. The chain uses TRBV30 and TRBJ1-1; D remains ambiguous. Trimming removed 0 bases at V and 6 bases at J, with 8 bases between. The CDR3 extends over 12 amino acids. Germline assignment: CDR1 GTSNPN and CDR2 SVGIG (reference sequence). Here the CDR3 DNA reads TGTGCCTGGAGTGTAGACGGAGCTGAAGCTTTCTTT. Residues: CAWSVDGAEAFF.

The genes are TRBV19 and TRBJ1-1; 12 bases match TRBD1. V lost 3 bases to trimming and J lost 2 bases; unmatched junction nucleotides: 1. This CDR3 is 15 amino acids long. Germline lookup yields CDR1 LNHDA and CDR2 SQIVND (reference sequence). DNA for the CDR3: TGTGCCAGTAGTATCGGGACAGGGGGCAACACTGAAGCTTTCTTT. It yields the protein CASSIGTGGNTEAFF.

The chain joins TRBV13 to TRBJ1-1; D ambiguous. Germline V lookup: CDR1 PRHDT, CDR2 FYEKMQ (reference sequence). The CDR3 has 15 amino acids. V was pared by 2 bases and J by 10 bases, with 20 bases between. CDR3 coding DNA: TGTGCCAGCAGCTTATTCTTAGGCTCGAAGCGCGGAGCTTTCTTT. It translates to CASSLFLGSKRGAFF.

A remark on this clone: Additional DNA sequences in this sample encode the identical CDR3. The gene calls are TRBV29-1 and TRBJ2-5; tentatively, D is TRBD2 (7 bases). CDR1 and CDR2 (germline): SQVTM, ANQGSEA. This CDR3 is built from 12 residues. CDR3 loop: CSASGGEETQYF. CDR3 DNA sequence: TGCAGTGCTTCGGGGGGCGAAGAGACCCAGTACTTC.

The chain employs TRBV6-5 and TRBJ1-2; 7 positions match TRBD1. This CDR3 spans 14 amino acids. CDR1 and CDR2 from the germline V gene are MNHEY and SVGAGI. V was pared by 2 bases and J by 4 bases, with 4 bases of the junction left unmatched. In nucleotides, the CDR3 is TGTGCCAGCAGTTACGTAGGGGGCCGCTATGGCTACACCTTC. Its protein is CASSYVGGRYGYTF.

This chain links TRBV29-1 with TRBJ2-5; 8 bases align to TRBD1. The J call may be wrong; the DNA end is better matched by TRBJ2-7. This CDR3 has 15 residues. The germline gives CDR1 SQVTM, CDR2 ANQGSEA. The CDR3 DNA sequence: TGCAGCGTGGCAGATCCCGGGACAGGCTTCTACGAGCAGTACTTC. As protein: CSVADPGTGFYEQYF.

The J gene is TRBJ2-7, the V gene TRBV6-6; no clear D. V was shortened by 2 bases and J by 0 bases, with 8 bases between the two germline ends. The CDR3 extends over 14 amino acids. From germline, CDR1 is MNHNY and CDR2 SVGAGI (reference sequence). The DNA of the CDR3 is TGTGCCAGCAGTTACGGGCAGCTCTCCTACGAGCAGTACTTC. Amino acid sequence: CASSYGQLSYEQYF.

This chain uses TRBV6-5 with TRBJ1-2; D unresolved. The CDR3 spans 13 residues. Trimming pared 4 bases from V and 2 bases from J, leaving 8 bases between. Looked up from germline, CDR1 is MNHEY and CDR2 is SVGAGI. The CDR3 loop is CASSSHSNYGYTF. Written as DNA, the CDR3 is TGTGCCAGCAGTTCGCACAGCAACTATGGCTACACCTTC.

This clone was observed a single time. The genes are TRBV7-9 and TRBJ1-1; D not resolved. The CDR3 runs 11 residues. The V end lost 6 bases, the J end lost 1 base, and 3 bases lay between the germline ends. Germline values: CDR1 SEHNR, CDR2 FQNEAQ (reference sequence). This chain's CDR3 is CASRRNTEAFF. As DNA, the CDR3 is TGTGCCAGCAGGCGGAACACTGAAGCTTTCTTT.

The V call is TRBV12-5, the J call TRBJ2-1; TRBD2 aligns across 11 bases. CDR1 LGHNT and CDR2 FRNRAP come from the germline V gene. With 3 bases clipped from V and 7 bases from J, the junction kept 8 bases outside the gene matches. This CDR3 is 16 amino acids long. The CDR3: CASGFLAGGPQNEQFF. CDR3 DNA: TGTGCTAGTGGTTTTTTAGCGGGGGGGCCGCAGAATGAGCAGTTCTTC.

The chain employs TRBV5-8 and TRBJ1-1, with 7 bases fitting TRBD1. Germline V gene sequence: CDR1 SGHTS, CDR2 YDEGEE. This CDR3 has 17 amino acids. The V gene end was trimmed by 3 bases and the J gene end by 1 base; junction bases not matched to a gene: 12. In nucleotides, the CDR3 is TGTGCCAGCAGCTCCATCAGGGGGGACAAGGGGAACACTGAAGCTTTCTTT. The encoded protein is CASSSIRGDKGNTEAFF.

The genes are TRBV28 and TRBJ2-7, with 8 positions matching TRBD1. The CDR3 spans 17 residues. V dropped 6 bases and J dropped 3; count of bases not matched to a gene: 16. Germline V gives CDR1 MDHEN, CDR2 SYDVKM. The CDR3: CASSATEDRAVHYEQYF. CDR3 coding DNA: TGTGCCAGCAGCGCTACCGAGGACAGGGCCGTTCACTACGAGCAGTACTTC.

The J gene is TRBJ1-1, the V gene TRBV29-1, with D possibly being TRBD1 (6 bases). Trimming took off 5 bases at V and 6 bases at J, with 13 bases between the two ends. Germline CDR1 and CDR2: SQVTM and ANQGSEA. The CDR3 runs to 12 residues. As DNA, the CDR3 is TGCAGCGTTTTAACAGGGAAGGCTGAAGCTTTCTTT. Translation gives CSVLTGKAEAFF.

This clone was seen once. This sequence joins TRBV5-4 and TRBJ1-2; D is possibly TRBD1 (5 bases). V was cut by 0 bases and J by 8 bases, with 20 bases left in between. Germline V gene sequence: CDR1 SGHNT, CDR2 YYREEE (reference sequence). The CDR3 totals 16 residues. As DNA, the CDR3 is TGTGCCAGCAGCTTGGTAGGGAGGGGAAGAGGGGCGGGCTACACCTTC. Translated: CASSLVGRGRGAGYTF.

The rearrangement links TRBV19 to TRBJ1-5; D is ambiguous. Germline V gene lookup returns CDR1 LNHDA and CDR2 SQIVND (reference sequence). Trimming removed 3 bases from V and 0 bases from J, with 15 bases in between. CDR3 length: 17 amino acids. CDR3 DNA: TGTGCCAGTAGTATCCTAAACGTCGTGTATAGCAATCAGCCCCAGCATTTT. Its protein product is CASSILNVVYSNQPQHF. The whole variable domain, filled in from reference TRBV19 and TRBJ1-5, reads DGGITQSPKYLFRKEGQNVTLSCEQNLNHDAMYWYRQDPGQGLRLIYYSQIVNDFQKGDIAEGYSVSREKKESFPLTVTSAQKNPTAFYLCASSILNVVYSNQPQHFGDGTRLSIL.

The J gene is TRBJ2-4, the V gene TRBV4-1, with 9 positions matching TRBD1. This CDR3 is built from 17 residues. J was trimmed by 6 bases and V by 3 bases; bases with no gene match: 12. Germline loops: CDR1 MGHRA, CDR2 YSYEKL. CDR3 nucleotide sequence: TGCGCCAGCAGCCACTCCCCGGGACAGGGTGGGGGAAACATTCAGTACTTC. This gives the protein CASSHSPGQGGGNIQYF.

This chain uses TRBV10-1 with TRBJ2-7; D possibly corresponds to TRBD1 (5 bases). Trimming cost V 6 bases and J 0 bases, with 6 bases left between them. Per germline, CDR1 WNHNN and CDR2 SYGVQD (reference sequence). There are 12 residues in the CDR3. The CDR3 loop is CASRTASYEQYF. The CDR3 bases are TGCGCCAGCAGGACAGCCTCCTACGAGCAGTACTTC.

This sequence joins TRBV4-1 and TRBJ2-1; 11 nucleotides align to TRBD2. With 0 bases clipped from V and 9 bases from J, the junction kept 7 bases outside the gene matches. The V gene's germline CDR1 is MGHRA and CDR2 YSYEKL. This CDR3 is built from 16 residues. For the CDR3, the DNA is TGCGCCAGCAGCCAAGATAAGATAGCGGGAGGGTCTGAGCAGTTCTTC. Residues: CASSQDKIAGGSEQFF.

A note on this clone: A junction end diverges from the germline sequence, so it may reflect a read error. The chain has TRBV2 and TRBJ1-4, with D possibly matching TRBD1 (6 bases). Germline CDR1 SNHLY, CDR2 FYNNEI. The CDR3 is 16 residues long. The CDR3 is CASSVGGGAGEERLFF. In DNA, the CDR3 is TGTGCCAGCAGTGTAGGAGGAGGAGCAGGGGAAGAAAGACTGTTTTTT.

V gene TRBV20-1 combines with J gene TRBJ1-1; D is unclear. The V end lost 6 bases, the J end lost 5 bases, and 7 bases lay between the germline ends. The CDR3 is 10 residues long. The germline V gene has CDR1 DFQATT and CDR2 SNEGSKA (reference sequence). The CDR3 sequence: CSAGRTEAFF. Here the CDR3 DNA reads TGCAGTGCAGGCAGGACTGAAGCTTTCTTT.

CDR3 nucleotides: TGTGCCAGCAGCGTCACTACAGGGGTCTATGGCTACACCTTC. Translated, it gives CASSVTTGVYGYTF. The rearrangement links TRBV2 to TRBJ1-2; 7 nucleotides align to TRBD1. J gave up 4 bases and V 6 bases, and 8 bases lay outside the gene matches. This CDR3 is built from 14 residues. Germline assignment: CDR1 SNHLY and CDR2 FYNNEI.

The genes are TRBV7-6 and TRBJ2-2; D is uncertain. V was clipped by 5 bases and J by 1 base, with 11 bases between them. The CDR3 covers 15 residues. Germline V CDR1 and CDR2: SGHVS, FNYEAQ. CDR3 bases: TGTGCCAGCAGCCCTACGCTCATGAACACCGGGGAGCTGTTTTTT. Translating it yields CASSPTLMNTGELFF.

This chain uses TRBV7-2 with TRBJ1-1, with D possibly matching TRBD1 (6 bases). This CDR3 is 13 amino acids long. The V end lost 3 bases, the J end lost 3 bases, and 8 bases lay between the germline ends. Germline assignment: CDR1 SGHTA and CDR2 FQGNSA. CDR3 sequence: CASSLYRDTEAFF. The CDR3 DNA sequence: TGTGCCAGCAGCTTGTACAGGGACACTGAAGCTTTCTTT.